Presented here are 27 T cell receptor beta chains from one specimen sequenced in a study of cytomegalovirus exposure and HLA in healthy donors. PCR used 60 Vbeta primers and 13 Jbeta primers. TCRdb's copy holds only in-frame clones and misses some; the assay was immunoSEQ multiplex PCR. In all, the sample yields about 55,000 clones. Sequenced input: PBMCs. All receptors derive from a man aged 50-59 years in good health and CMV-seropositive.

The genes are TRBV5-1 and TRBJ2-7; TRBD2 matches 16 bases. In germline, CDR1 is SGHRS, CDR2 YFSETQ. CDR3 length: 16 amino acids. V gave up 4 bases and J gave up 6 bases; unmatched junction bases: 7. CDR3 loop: CASSGGTSGRGSEQYF. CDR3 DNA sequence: TGCGCCAGCAGCGGGGGGACTAGCGGGAGGGGGTCCGAGCAGTACTTC.

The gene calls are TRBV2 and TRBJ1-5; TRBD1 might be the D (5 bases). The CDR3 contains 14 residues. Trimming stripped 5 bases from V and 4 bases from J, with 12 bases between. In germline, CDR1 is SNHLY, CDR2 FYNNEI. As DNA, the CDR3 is TGTGCCAGCAGTAGGATCGGGGGGAATCAGCCCCAGCATTTT. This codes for CASSRIGGNQPQHF.

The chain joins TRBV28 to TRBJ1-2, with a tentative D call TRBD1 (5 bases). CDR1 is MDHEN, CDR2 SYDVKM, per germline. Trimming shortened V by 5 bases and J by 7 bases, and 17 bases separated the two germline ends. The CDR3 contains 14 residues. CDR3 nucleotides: TGTGCCAGCAGTCCCTGGACGGTCGGGGGTGGCTACACCTTC. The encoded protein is CASSPWTVGGGYTF.

The CDR3 loop is CASSLSAGQGESGYTF. CDR3 bases: TGTGCCAGCAGTTTATCGGCAGGACAGGGTGAAAGCGGCTACACCTTC. The V call is TRBV27, the J call TRBJ1-2; TRBD1 matches 8 bases. The ends lost 0 bases at V and 8 bases at J; junction bases unmatched: 11. CDR3 length equals 16 residues. Germline assignment: CDR1 MNHEY and CDR2 SMNVEV (reference sequence).

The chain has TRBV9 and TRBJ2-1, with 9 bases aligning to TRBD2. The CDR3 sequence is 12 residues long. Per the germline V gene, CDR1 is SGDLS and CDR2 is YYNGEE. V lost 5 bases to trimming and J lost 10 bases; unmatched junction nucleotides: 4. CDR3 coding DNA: TGTGCCAGCAGGGGACTAGCAGGCGAGCAGTTCTTC. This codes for CASRGLAGEQFF.

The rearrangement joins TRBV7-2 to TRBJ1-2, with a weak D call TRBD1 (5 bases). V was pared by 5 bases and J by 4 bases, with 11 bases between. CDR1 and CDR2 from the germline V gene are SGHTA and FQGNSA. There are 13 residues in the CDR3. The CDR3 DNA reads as TGTGCCAGCAGCCTTACAAGGGGCTATGGCTACACCTTC. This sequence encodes CASSLTRGYGYTF.

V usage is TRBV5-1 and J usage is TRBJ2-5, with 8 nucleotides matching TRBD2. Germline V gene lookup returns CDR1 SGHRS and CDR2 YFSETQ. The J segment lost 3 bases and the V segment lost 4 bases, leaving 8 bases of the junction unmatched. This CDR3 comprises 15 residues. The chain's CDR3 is CASSGGLVLKETQYF. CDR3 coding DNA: TGCGCCAGCAGCGGGGGACTAGTCCTTAAAGAGACCCAGTACTTC.

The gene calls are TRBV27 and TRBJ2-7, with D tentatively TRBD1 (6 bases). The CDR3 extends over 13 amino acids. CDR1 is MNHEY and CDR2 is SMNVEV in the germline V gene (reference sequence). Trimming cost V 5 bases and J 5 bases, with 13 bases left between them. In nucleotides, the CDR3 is TGTGCCAGCAGTCGAACCAGGGGAGACGAGCAGTACTTC. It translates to CASSRTRGDEQYF.

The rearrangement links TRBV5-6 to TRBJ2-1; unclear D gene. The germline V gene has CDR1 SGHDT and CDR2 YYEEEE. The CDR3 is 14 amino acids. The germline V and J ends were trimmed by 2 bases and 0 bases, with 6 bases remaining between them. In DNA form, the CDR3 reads TGTGCCAGCAGCTTAAGGAGCTCCTACAATGAGCAGTTCTTC. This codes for CASSLRSSYNEQFF.

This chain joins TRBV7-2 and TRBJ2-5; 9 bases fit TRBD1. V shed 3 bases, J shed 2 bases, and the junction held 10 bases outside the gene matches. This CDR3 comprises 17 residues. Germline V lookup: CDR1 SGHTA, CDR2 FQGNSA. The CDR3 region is CASSFPSGQGLQETQYF. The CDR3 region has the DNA TGTGCCAGCAGCTTTCCCTCGGGACAGGGTCTGCAAGAGACCCAGTACTTC.

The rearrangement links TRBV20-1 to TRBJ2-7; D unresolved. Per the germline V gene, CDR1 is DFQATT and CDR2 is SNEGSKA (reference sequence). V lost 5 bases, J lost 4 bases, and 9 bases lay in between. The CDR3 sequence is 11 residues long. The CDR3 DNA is TGCAGTGCTCCTACTTCATACGAGCAGTACTTC. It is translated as CSAPTSYEQYF.

The CDR3 region is CASSIQGATEAFF. The DNA of the CDR3 is TGTGCCAGTAGTATTCAGGGGGCCACTGAAGCTTTCTTT. This chain joins TRBV19 and TRBJ1-1; 8 positions match TRBD1. The V gene's germline CDR1 is LNHDA and CDR2 SQIVND (reference sequence). The V segment lost 3 bases and the J segment 4 bases; nucleotides outside the gene matches: 1. The CDR3 length is 13 residues.

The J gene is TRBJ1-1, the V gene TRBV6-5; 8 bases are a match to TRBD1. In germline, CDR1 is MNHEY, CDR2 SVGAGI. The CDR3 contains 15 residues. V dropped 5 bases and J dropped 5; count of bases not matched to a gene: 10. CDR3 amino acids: CASSILDRGGTEAFF. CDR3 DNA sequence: TGTGCCAGCAGTATTCTTGACAGGGGTGGAACTGAAGCTTTCTTT.

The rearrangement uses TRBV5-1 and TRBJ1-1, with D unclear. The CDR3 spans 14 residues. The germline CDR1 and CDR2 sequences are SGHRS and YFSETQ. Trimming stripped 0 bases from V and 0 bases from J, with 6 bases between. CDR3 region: CASSLGHLNTEAFF. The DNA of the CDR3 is TGCGCCAGCAGCTTGGGGCACCTGAACACTGAAGCTTTCTTT.

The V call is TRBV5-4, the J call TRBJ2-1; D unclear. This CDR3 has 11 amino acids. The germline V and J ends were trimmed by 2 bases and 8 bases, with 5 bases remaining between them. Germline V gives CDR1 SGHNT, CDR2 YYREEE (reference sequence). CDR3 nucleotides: TGTGCCAGCAGCTTCCGGGATGAGCAGTTCTTC. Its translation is CASSFRDEQFF. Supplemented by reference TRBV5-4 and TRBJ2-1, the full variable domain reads ETGVTQSPTHLIKTRGQQVTLRCSSQSGHNTVSWYQQALGQGPQFIFQYYREEENGRGNFPPRFSGLQFPNYSSELNVNALELDDSALYLCASSFRDEQFFGPGTRLTVL.

CDR3 in amino acids: CASSLGAGGNYGYTF. DNA for the CDR3: TGTGCCAGCAGCTTAGGGGCAGGGGGCAACTATGGCTACACCTTC. This sequence joins TRBV7-9 and TRBJ1-2; TRBD1 aligns across 8 bases. The V segment lost 1 base and the J segment 2 bases; nucleotides outside the gene matches: 3. Germline CDR1 is SEHNR and CDR2 is FQNEAQ (reference sequence). This CDR3 has 15 amino acids.

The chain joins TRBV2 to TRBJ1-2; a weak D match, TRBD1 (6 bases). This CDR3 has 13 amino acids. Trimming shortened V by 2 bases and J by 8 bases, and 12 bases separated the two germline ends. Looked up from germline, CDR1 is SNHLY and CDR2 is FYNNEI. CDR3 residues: CASSERQGSGYTF. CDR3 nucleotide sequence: TGTGCCAGCAGTGAAAGGCAGGGGAGCGGCTACACCTTC.

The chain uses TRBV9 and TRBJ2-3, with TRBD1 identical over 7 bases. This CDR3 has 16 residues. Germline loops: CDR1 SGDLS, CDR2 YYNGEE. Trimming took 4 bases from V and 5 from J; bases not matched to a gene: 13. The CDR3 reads CASSLPAQGPGDTQYF. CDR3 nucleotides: TGTGCCAGCAGCCTCCCGGCACAGGGGCCCGGAGATACGCAGTATTTT.

The CDR3, as DNA: TGTGCCAGCAAGAACACAGGGGGCGAAGGTGAGACCCAGTACTTC. It yields the protein CASKNTGGEGETQYF. The chain uses TRBV6-5 and TRBJ2-5; 9 bases align to TRBD1. V dropped 7 bases and J dropped 5; count of bases not matched to a gene: 11. Germline CDR1 MNHEY, CDR2 SVGAGI. The CDR3 contains 15 residues.

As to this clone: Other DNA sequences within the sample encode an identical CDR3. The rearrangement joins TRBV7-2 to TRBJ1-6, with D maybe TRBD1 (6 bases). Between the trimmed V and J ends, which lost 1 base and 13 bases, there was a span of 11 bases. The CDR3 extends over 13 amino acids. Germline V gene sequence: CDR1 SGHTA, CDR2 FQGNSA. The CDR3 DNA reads TGTGCCAGCAGCTTAGTGGCAGGGGCCCCCCTCCACTTT. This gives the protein CASSLVAGAPLHF.

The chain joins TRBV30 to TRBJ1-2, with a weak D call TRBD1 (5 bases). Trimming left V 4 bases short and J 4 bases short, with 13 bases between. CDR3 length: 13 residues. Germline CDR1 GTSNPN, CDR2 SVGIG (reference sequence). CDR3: CAWNPGYGYGYTF. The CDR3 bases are TGTGCCTGGAACCCAGGGTACGGCTATGGCTACACCTTC.

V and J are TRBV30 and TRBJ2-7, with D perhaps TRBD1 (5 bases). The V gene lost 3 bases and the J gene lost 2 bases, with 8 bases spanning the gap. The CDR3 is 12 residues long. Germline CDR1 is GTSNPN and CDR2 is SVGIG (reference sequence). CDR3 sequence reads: CAWRKGAYEQYF. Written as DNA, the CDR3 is TGTGCCTGGAGGAAAGGGGCCTACGAGCAGTACTTC. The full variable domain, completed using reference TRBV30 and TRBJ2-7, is SQTIHQWPATLVQPVGSPLSLECTVEGTSNPNLYWYRQAAGRGLQLLFYSVGIGQISSEVPQNLSASRPQDRQFILSSKKLLLSDSGFYLCAWRKGAYEQYFGPGTRLTVT.

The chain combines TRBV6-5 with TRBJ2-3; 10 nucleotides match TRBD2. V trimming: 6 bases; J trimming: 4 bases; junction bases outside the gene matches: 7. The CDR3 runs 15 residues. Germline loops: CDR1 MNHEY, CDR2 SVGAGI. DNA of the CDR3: TGTGCCAGCAGACATCTAGCGGGGGAGGCAGATACGCAGTATTTT. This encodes CASRHLAGEADTQYF.

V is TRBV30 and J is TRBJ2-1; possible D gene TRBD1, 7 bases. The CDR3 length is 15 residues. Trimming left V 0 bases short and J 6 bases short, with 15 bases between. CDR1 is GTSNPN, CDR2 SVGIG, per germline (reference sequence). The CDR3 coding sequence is TGTGCCTGGAGTGTACGGGGCAGGGGGGTCAATGAGCAGTTCTTC. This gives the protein CAWSVRGRGVNEQFF.

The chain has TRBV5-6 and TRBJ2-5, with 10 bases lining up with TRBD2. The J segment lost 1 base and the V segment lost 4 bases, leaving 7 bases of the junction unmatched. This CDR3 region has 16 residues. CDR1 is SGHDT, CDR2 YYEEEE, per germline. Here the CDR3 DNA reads TGTGCCAGCAGCCTCAAAGCGGGAGGGACCCAAGAGACCCAGTACTTC. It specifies CASSLKAGGTQETQYF.

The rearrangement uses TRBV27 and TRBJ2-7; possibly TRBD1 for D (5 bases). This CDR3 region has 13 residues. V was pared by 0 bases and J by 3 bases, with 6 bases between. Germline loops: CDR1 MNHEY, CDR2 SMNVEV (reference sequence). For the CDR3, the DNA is TGTGCCAGCAGTTTATCGGGGCTCTACGAGCAGTACTTC. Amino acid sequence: CASSLSGLYEQYF.

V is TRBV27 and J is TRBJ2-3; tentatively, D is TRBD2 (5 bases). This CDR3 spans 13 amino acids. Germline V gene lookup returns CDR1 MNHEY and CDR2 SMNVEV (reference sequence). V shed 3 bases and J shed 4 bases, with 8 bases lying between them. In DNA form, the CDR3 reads TGTGCCAGCAGTTTTACTAGGGCAGATACGCAGTATTTT. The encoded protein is CASSFTRADTQYF.